The clone carrying this TCR beta chain was counted at least ten times. Time point specified: pre-sensitization, week 0. Treatment noted: therapeutic diphenylcyclopropenone sensitization with weekly scalp DPC. Unfractionated whole blood yielded total RNA. TCRdb analysed the RACE reads with MiXCR anew, one entry per CDR3 protein. The profile covers approximately 260,000 distinct CDR3 sequences, with about 9.4% appearing a single time and less than 3% taken by the ten largest. Germline V gene data show CDR1 as SGHAT and CDR2 as FQNNGV. This CDR3 has 15 amino acids. The V end was cut by 2 bases, the J end by 3 bases, with 11 bases between. This specimen belongs to a study of human T cells and chemical hapten exposure. Study summary: Across the whole study, which lasted around six months, patients were given diphenylcyclopropenone on the scalp once a week.

The specimen comprised whole blood, sampled in connection with sensitization to the hapten diphenylcyclopropenone (DPC). This sequence originates from a woman aged 40 to 50 with alopecia areata. Some clones in this sample may be carry-over from other donors' samples. This chain connects TRBV11-2 to TRBJ2-4; D remains ambiguous. The CDR3 region has the DNA TGTGCCAGCAGCTTACCGGGTTTTGGCAAAAACATTCAGTACTTC. Translated, it gives CASSLPGFGKNIQYF.